This T cell receptor beta chain was sequenced during a study of blood T cell repertoires in COVID-19. After removal of 4 bases from V and 8 bases from J, the junction contained 9 bases not matched to a gene. The germline V gene encodes CDR1 SGHRS and CDR2 YFSETQ. CDR3 length: 15 amino acids. Profiled with immunoSEQ multiplex PCR; TCRdb holds only in-frame clones, not every one. The table has 110,000 or so clones, roughly 76% seen once. The gene calls are TRBV5-1 and TRBJ1-4; 9 positions agree with TRBD1. The clonotype originates from a human donor in a cohort sampled during active COVID-19. Sequencing was performed on peripheral blood. The CDR3 nucleotides read TGCGCCAGCAGCCTCGGGACAGGGCAAAGGGAAAAACTGTTTTTT. This codes for CASSLGTGQREKLFF.